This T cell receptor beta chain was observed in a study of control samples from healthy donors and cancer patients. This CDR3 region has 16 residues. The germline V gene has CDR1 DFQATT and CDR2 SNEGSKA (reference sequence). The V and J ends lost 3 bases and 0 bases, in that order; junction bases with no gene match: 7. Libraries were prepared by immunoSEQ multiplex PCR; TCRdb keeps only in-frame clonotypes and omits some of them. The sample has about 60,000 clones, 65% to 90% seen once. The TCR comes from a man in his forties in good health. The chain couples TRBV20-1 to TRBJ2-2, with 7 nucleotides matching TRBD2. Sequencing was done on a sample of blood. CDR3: CSASVGAGANTGELFF. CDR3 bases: TGCAGTGCTAGTGTAGGGGCGGGAGCGAACACCGGGGAGCTGTTTTTT.